A selection of T cell receptor beta chains follows, all from one sample in a study of shared clonotypes between healthy human individuals. This table comes from immunoSEQ multiplex PCR, and its TCRdb copy is limited to in-frame clones, with some not included. The table includes more than 500,000 clones, 90% to 95% detected once. Sequencing input: naive CD8+ T cells sorted from blood. These receptors were obtained from a woman in her 30s in good health. CDR3s include the opening cysteine and the closing phenylalanine or tryptophan. D genes are given only for firm matches. Expanded clones get a size class; other rows say once, few or many, or leave the size out.

cdr3_aa | cdr3_nt | clone_size | d_call | j_call | v_call
CASSELTSGLYEQYF | TGTGCCAGCAGTGAGTTGACTAGCGGACTTTACGAGCAGTACTTC | NA | TRBD2 | TRBJ2-7 | TRBV6-1
CASSGLAGMNEQFF | TGTGCCAGCAGCGGACTAGCGGGGATGAATGAGCAGTTCTTC | once | TRBD2 | TRBJ2-1 | TRBV11-3
CAISDTYEQYF | TGTGCCATCAGTGATACCTACGAGCAGTACTTC | NA | NA | TRBJ2-7 | TRBV10-3
CASSDTDTLSYNEQFF | TGTGCCAGCAGTGATACGGACACTCTCTCCTACAATGAGCAGTTCTTC | NA | NA | TRBJ2-1 | TRBV2
CASSLTSGRGAGELFF | TGCGCCAGCAGCCTGACTAGCGGGAGGGGTGCCGGGGAGCTGTTTTTT | NA | TRBD2 | TRBJ2-2 | TRBV5-1
CASSLAGGSNEQFF | TGTGCCAGCAGTTTAGCGGGGGGTTCCAATGAGCAGTTCTTC | NA | TRBD2 | TRBJ2-1 | TRBV27
CASSAPRLEMNTEAFF | TGTGCCAGCAGCGCCCCCCGATTAGAAATGAACACTGAAGCTTTCTTT | NA | NA | TRBJ1-1 | TRBV28
CASSLLAYEQYF | TGTGCCAGCAGCTTATTGGCCTACGAGCAGTACTTC | NA | NA | TRBJ2-7 | TRBV5-5
CASSASEAGSYEQYF | TGTGCCAGCAGCGCCTCGGAGGCTGGGTCCTACGAGCAGTACTTC | NA | NA | TRBJ2-7 | TRBV13
CASSKRPPILAGDDNEQFF | TGTGCCAGCAGCAAACGGCCACCGATCCTAGCGGGAGACGACAATGAGCAGTTCTTC | NA | TRBD2 | TRBJ2-1 | TRBV4-2